The rows below give T cell receptor beta chains drawn from one sample of a study of T-cell reconstitution after alpha-beta-depleted transplantation in children. MiXCR, run by TCRdb on the PCR reads, gives a single entry per CDR3 protein. The table lists 100,000 to 130,000 distinct CDR3 sequences, 5% to 8% of them singletons, with roughly 24% in the top ten. This specimen was PBMCs, mostly from graft donor cells, taken 360 days after TCRalphabeta/CD19-depleted stem cell transplant. The source of these receptors is a male patient aged 2 to 10 who had a stem cell transplant for acute lymphoblastic leukemia, so the T cells may come from the graft donor. Both conserved end residues are part of each CDR3. Each record gives: J gene, clone size, V gene, D gene, CDR3 protein, CDR3 DNA. The D gene is left open where the match is weak. Where a row states a size, it is once, few, many or the class of an expanded clone; other rows omit it.

TRBJ1-4,many,TRBV7-6,TRBD1,CASSRDRGHEKLFF,TGTGCCAGCAGCCGGGACAGGGGGCATGAAAAACTGTTTTTT
TRBJ2-2,many,TRBV4-3,.,CASSQDPRSELFF,TGCGCCAGCAGCCAAGATCCCAGGTCGGAGCTGTTTTTT
TRBJ2-2,.,TRBV4-1,TRBD1,CASWDRTGTGELFF,TGCGCCAGTTGGGACAGGACGGGCACCGGGGAGCTGTTTTTT
TRBJ2-3,few,TRBV7-9,TRBD1,CASSSDRGRVDTQYF,TGTGCCAGCAGCTCCGACAGGGGCCGGGTAGATACGCAGTATTTT
TRBJ2-1,many,TRBV7-9,TRBD2,CASSRLAGDLDEQFF,TGTGCCAGCAGCCGACTAGCGGGAGATCTCGATGAGCAGTTCTTC
TRBJ2-7,.,TRBV7-2,TRBD2,CASSLMAGGFYEQYF,TGTGCCAGCAGCTTAATGGCGGGAGGGTTCTACGAGCAGTACTTC
TRBJ2-5,.,TRBV7-2,.,CASRTPRSGLGETQYF,TGTGCCAGCAGGACGCCTCGATCAGGGCTGGGCGAGACCCAGTACTTC
TRBJ2-7,.,TRBV7-2,.,CASSPLGSTYEQYF,TGTGCCAGCAGCCCTTTGGGATCAACCTACGAGCAGTACTTC
TRBJ2-1,many,TRBV2,TRBD2,CASPPGGSEQFF,TGTGCCAGCCCCCCGGGGGGGAGTGAGCAGTTCTTC
TRBJ2-2,many,TRBV4-3,TRBD2,CASSQDWLAGPTGELFF,TGCGCCAGCAGCCAAGACTGGCTAGCGGGCCCTACCGGGGAGCTGTTTTTT
TRBJ2-3,many,TRBV5-1,.,CASSPSRTDTQYF,TGCGCCAGCAGCCCTTCAAGAACAGATACGCAGTATTTT
TRBJ1-1,few,TRBV7-9,.,CASSRPPKTEAFF,TGTGCCAGCAGCCGTCCTCCTAAAACTGAAGCTTTCTTT
TRBJ2-1,many,TRBV10-3,.,CAIKLDTYNEQFF,TGTGCCATCAAACTGGACACTTACAATGAGCAGTTCTTC
TRBJ2-1,many,TRBV4-2,.,CASSQDLVGGPDNEQFF,TGTGCCAGCAGCCAAGATTTGGTCGGAGGGCCGGACAATGAGCAGTTCTTC
TRBJ1-1,.,TRBV7-9,.,CASSFPLGLNTEAFF,TGTGCCAGCAGCTTTCCCCTGGGGTTGAACACTGAAGCTTTCTTT
TRBJ2-3,many,TRBV5-1,.,CASSLAYDGDTQYF,TGCGCCAGCAGCTTGGCATATGACGGAGATACGCAGTATTTT
TRBJ2-2,many,TRBV13,TRBD1,CASSSTVTGWANTGELFF,TGTGCCAGCAGCTCGACAGTGACAGGGTGGGCGAACACCGGGGAGCTGTTTTTT
TRBJ1-2,many,TRBV5-1,.,CASSLRGANYGYTF,TGCGCCAGCAGCTTACGGGGGGCCAACTATGGCTACACCTTC
TRBJ1-2,many,TRBV20-1,.,CSAHRADRDYGYTF,TGCAGTGCTCATCGGGCAGATAGGGACTATGGCTACACCTTC
TRBJ1-1,many,TRBV29-1,.,CSVDSYLEAFF,TGCAGCGTTGACAGCTACCTTGAAGCTTTCTTT
TRBJ2-7,many,TRBV27,.,CASSSSGWSSYEQYF,TGTGCCAGCAGTTCCTCAGGGTGGAGCTCCTACGAGCAGTACTTC
TRBJ2-7,many,TRBV28,.,CASSRPYEQYF,TGTGCCAGCAGTCGGCCATACGAGCAGTACTTC
TRBJ2-7,.,TRBV4-3,.,CASSQGRTYEQYF,TGCGCCAGCAGCCAAGGACGGACGTACGAGCAGTACTTC
TRBJ2-1,few,TRBV27,.,CASSLSGRVSYNEQFF,TGTGCCAGCAGTTTATCGGGAAGGGTCTCCTACAATGAGCAGTTCTTC
TRBJ2-2,.,TRBV10-3,TRBD2,CAISSLAGGPTGELFF,TGTGCCATCAGTTCCTTAGCGGGGGGGCCTACCGGGGAGCTGTTTTTT
TRBJ2-4,.,TRBV27,TRBD1,CASSLRAQGARDIQYF,TGTGCCAGCAGTTTACGGGCACAGGGGGCAAGGGACATTCAGTACTTC